This T cell receptor beta chain was identified during a study of T cell changes during pregnancy in multiple sclerosis (dated by TCRdb to between 2019 and 2020). Context from the whole study: The study looked at changes in the T cell repertoire across pregnancy in women with multiple sclerosis.

For CDR1 and CDR2, the germline V gene (reference sequence) lists LNHDA and SQIVND. The CDR3 has 14 amino acids, counting the end cysteine and phenylalanine. Just CDR3 DNA is preserved here, 42 bases in frame from base 1. V was cut back by 3 bases and J by 2 bases, leaving a gap of 8 bases between them. Comment on this clone: Its recognized antigen is unknown. Per-base quality was not reported, and no clone a single base away is much larger than it.

Library method: the immunoSEQ multiplex PCR assay. TCRdb provides this immuneACCESS table in a form limited to in-frame rearrangements. Some clones are lacking; in checked studies, under half of them reflect an unresolved V gene, and why the rest are absent is not known. Here the sample has 75,000 to 95,000 clones; roughly 90% occur a single time. Of the sample, 0.9% to 0.95% falls within the top ten clones. Recombination linked TRBV19 to TRBJ1-5; there is no confident call for the D gene. The sample consisted of peripheral blood, taken before pregnancy. The origin of this receptor is a female donor with multiple sclerosis, enrolled in a pregnancy study. The nucleotide sequence reads as follows: TGTGCCAGTAGTATCCAGGCTCGCAATCAGCCCCAGCATTTT. Its protein is CASSIQARNQPQHF.